One sample yielded the 12 T cell receptor beta chains listed below, sequenced in a study of T cells expressing NK-cell markers (dated by TCRdb to about 2020). The method was 5' RACE. This sample was sequenced with an Illumina HiSeq 2000. After reprocessing by TCRdb, each CDR3 protein sequence is one entry, and no DNA is given. The table for this sample shows about 440,000 distinct CDR3 sequences. The top ten constitute 7.3% of the sample. Specimen: blood T cells: a sorted CD56 or NKG2C T cell subset, CD4+ or CD8+ T cells, or bulk PBMC T cells (not recorded which). These receptors all come from a woman between 18 and 70 years old in good health.

This chain joins TRBV4-3 and TRBJ2-5; TCRdb gives TRBD2 as the D gene, but with no DNA this cannot be confirmed. The CDR3 totals 16 residues. The germline V gene has CDR1 LGHNA and CDR2 YSLEER. CDR3 loop: CASSQGGGRAGETQYF.

The chain has TRBV2 and TRBJ2-1; TCRdb's D call of TRBD2 is untestable without DNA. The CDR3 has 17 amino acids. Germline V lookup: CDR1 SNHLY, CDR2 FYNNEI. CDR3 residues: CAIGLLAGSSSYNEQFF.

V gene TRBV5-1 combines with J gene TRBJ1-2; TCRdb reports TRBD1, a call that lacks DNA to check it against. This CDR3 has 14 amino acids. CDR1 and CDR2 from the germline V gene are SGHRS and YFSETQ. CDR3: CASSWEATDYGYTF.

The rearrangement joins TRBV10-3 to TRBJ2-5. The CDR3 consists of 12 residues. Germline V gene data show CDR1 as ENHRY and CDR2 as SYGVKD. The CDR3 sequence is CAISDKQETQYF.

This chain connects TRBV7-9 to TRBJ2-3; TCRdb calls TRBD2, which cannot be checked without DNA. The CDR3 runs to 15 residues. Germline-derived CDR1 and CDR2 are SEHNR and FQNEAQ (reference sequence). The CDR3 sequence is CASSLTSVGTDTQYF.

The rearrangement uses TRBV18 and TRBJ1-5; TCRdb proposes TRBD1, but this gene call is untestable without DNA. The CDR3 has 15 residues. CDR1 is KGHSH and CDR2 is LQKENI in the germline V gene. The CDR3 sequence: CASSPTGTSNQPQHF.

The CDR3 loop is CASSPSRGAQETQYF. The chain carries TRBV12-3 or TRBV12-4 and TRBJ2-5. This CDR3 comprises 15 residues.

The chain is built from TRBV6-5 and TRBJ2-7; TCRdb returns TRBD2, unconfirmable since there is no DNA. CDR1 and CDR2 (germline): MNHEY, SVGAGI. This CDR3 comprises 12 residues. CDR3 sequence: CASSGLAGEQYF.

The V call is TRBV12-3 or TRBV12-4, the J call TRBJ1-5; the TCRdb D gene call, TRBD1, has no DNA to confirm it. The CDR3 extends over 15 amino acids. The CDR3 protein is CASSLGARQHQPQHF.

This chain connects TRBV7-7 to TRBJ2-5; checking the TCRdb D call of TRBD2 is not possible without DNA. Per the germline V gene, CDR1 is SSHAT and CDR2 is FNYEAQ (reference sequence). The CDR3 contains 16 residues. CDR3 region: CASSPQTSGLKETQYF.

The rearrangement joins TRBV6-2 or TRBV6-3 to TRBJ1-5; the D gene TCRdb calls, TRBD1, cannot be checked with no DNA. From germline, CDR1 is MNHEY and CDR2 SVGEGT. The CDR3 sequence is 14 residues long. The CDR3 protein is CASSQPGYYQPQHF.

V and J are TRBV4-3 and TRBJ1-5; no DNA is available, so the TRBD1 call from TCRdb remains unchecked. CDR3 length equals 17 residues. Germline V gene lookup returns CDR1 LGHNA and CDR2 YSLEER. Here the CDR3 reads CASSQGWTGGADQPQHF.